These 21 T cell receptor beta chains were all obtained from the same sample, sequenced in a study of STAT5B mutations in CD4+ large granular lymphocyte leukemia. Clones were read by immunoSEQ multiplex PCR, and TCRdb kept only the in-frame ones, dropping some. Here the sample spans some 23,000 clones, 74% being singletons. Material: CD4+ T cells from blood buffy coats. Receptor source: a human donor in good health.

This chain connects TRBV4-1 to TRBJ2-6, with TRBD2 matching 8 bases. Germline lookup yields CDR1 MGHRA and CDR2 YSYEKL. J gave up 5 bases and V 5 bases, and 8 bases lay outside the gene matches. The CDR3 length is 16 residues. The CDR3: CASSVYSGGRANVLTF. The DNA for the CDR3 is TGCGCCAGCAGCGTCTACTCGGGGGGGCGGGCCAACGTCCTGACTTTC.

The chain employs TRBV7-9 and TRBJ1-1; the D is unclear. CDR1 SEHNR and CDR2 FQNEAQ come from the germline V gene (reference sequence). CDR3 length: 14 residues. V was cut by 2 bases and J by 0 bases, with 7 bases left in between. The CDR3, as DNA: TGTGCCAGCAGCTTACAACAGATGAACACTGAAGCTTTCTTT. Translated, it gives CASSLQQMNTEAFF.

The rearrangement links TRBV28 to TRBJ1-2, with D possibly matching TRBD1 (5 bases). The CDR3 is 12 amino acids. Between the trimmed V and J ends, which lost 6 bases and 8 bases, there was a span of 13 bases. Germline V CDR1 and CDR2: MDHEN, SYDVKM. In DNA, the CDR3 is TGTGCCAGCAGGTCGGGGGGACGAGGCTACACCTTC. Translated: CASRSGGRGYTF.

This clone was seen only a few times. The chain recombines TRBV28 with TRBJ2-7; 7 bases are shared with TRBD1. The CDR3 has 14 residues. Germline assignment: CDR1 MDHEN and CDR2 SYDVKM. After removal of 5 bases from V and 0 bases from J, the junction contained 4 bases not matched to a gene. The CDR3 DNA sequence: TGTGCCAGCAGTACACAGGGGAGCTCCTACGAGCAGTACTTC. Amino acids: CASSTQGSSYEQYF.

In its sample, this clone was seen once. This chain joins TRBV19 and TRBJ1-5; 9 bases line up with TRBD1. The CDR3 is 14 amino acids. Per germline, CDR1 LNHDA and CDR2 SQIVND (reference sequence). After removal of 6 bases from V and 6 bases from J, the junction contained 6 bases not matched to a gene. The CDR3 DNA reads TGTGCCAGTAGCGGGGGGACAGGGATTCAGCCCCAGCATTTT. Protein: CASSGGTGIQPQHF.

The chain employs TRBV6-1 and TRBJ1-4; tentatively, D is TRBD1 (6 bases). Trimming pared 4 bases from V and 8 bases from J, leaving 20 bases between. The V gene's germline CDR1 is MNHNS and CDR2 SASEGT. This CDR3 has 16 amino acids. The CDR3 DNA is TGTGCCAGCAGTGGTCTTGAGTACGGGGGGCGGGAAAAACTGTTTTTT. Translating gives CASSGLEYGGREKLFF.

The chain recombines TRBV5-1 with TRBJ1-4; D is possibly TRBD1 (5 bases). CDR3 length equals 16 residues. Germline CDR1 SGHRS, CDR2 YFSETQ. V lost 2 bases and J 8 bases, leaving 19 bases between the germline ends. The CDR3 DNA sequence: TGCGCCAGCAGCTTCCGGGGACGGACTAATGGAGAAAAACTGTTTTTT. Translation: CASSFRGRTNGEKLFF.

The chain has TRBV6-5 and TRBJ1-1, with D perhaps TRBD1 (5 bases). Per germline, CDR1 MNHEY and CDR2 SVGAGI. Trimming removed 8 bases at V and 7 bases at J, with 23 bases between. The CDR3 is made up of 15 amino acids. The DNA of the CDR3 is TGTGCCAGCTTGAGGGTGGGTCAGGGCTTTAGTGAAGCTTTCTTT. Its protein is CASLRVGQGFSEAFF.

V is TRBV10-1 and J is TRBJ1-4; TRBD1 aligns across 7 bases. J lost 4 bases, V lost 6 bases, and 11 bases had no gene match. The CDR3 spans 16 residues. Germline CDR1 is WNHNN and CDR2 is SYGVQD (reference sequence). CDR3 coding DNA: TGCGCCAGCAGAAAAGACAGGGCCGCCTTTAATGAAAAACTGTTTTTT. Its translation: CASRKDRAAFNEKLFF.

The CDR3 loop is CASSPNQGKLNYEQYF. CDR3 nucleotide sequence: TGTGCCAGCAGTCCAAACCAGGGTAAATTGAACTACGAGCAGTACTTC. The chain has TRBV28 and TRBJ2-7; D possibly corresponds to TRBD1 (5 bases). The V end lost 5 bases, the J end lost 3 bases, and 20 bases lay between the germline ends. CDR1 and CDR2 (germline): MDHEN, SYDVKM. The CDR3 covers 16 residues.

This clone has just a few counts. V is TRBV28 and J is TRBJ1-1, with D hard to call. The CDR3 consists of 16 residues. The germline CDR1 and CDR2 sequences are MDHEN and SYDVKM. V was trimmed by 6 bases and J by 2 bases, leaving 19 bases between them. The CDR3, as DNA: TGTGCCAGCAGCTACGAATTCGGGAAGACAAACACTGAAGCTTTCTTT. This translates into CASSYEFGKTNTEAFF.

This clone came up a few times. The V call is TRBV6-4, the J call TRBJ1-2, with a weak D call TRBD1 (5 bases). Trimming cost V 7 bases and J 4 bases, with 10 bases left between them. Germline assignment: CDR1 MRHNA and CDR2 SNTAGT. The CDR3 runs to 12 residues. The CDR3 here is CASIGHLYGYTF. Written as DNA, the CDR3 is TGTGCCAGCATAGGACACCTCTATGGCTACACCTTC.

CDR3 sequence (DNA): TGTGCCAGTAGGGAGGGTGATGGCTACACCTTC. Protein product: CASREGDGYTF. The gene calls are TRBV19 and TRBJ1-2; D call uncertain. The CDR3 runs 11 residues. The V end was cut by 6 bases, the J end by 6 bases, with 8 bases between. Germline CDR1 LNHDA, CDR2 SQIVND (reference sequence). Supplemented by reference TRBV19 and TRBJ1-2, the full variable domain reads DGGITQSPKYLFRKEGQNVTLSCEQNLNHDAMYWYRQDPGQGLRLIYYSQIVNDFQKGDIAEGYSVSREKKESFPLTVTSAQKNPTAFYLCASREGDGYTFGSGTRLTVV.

The rearrangement uses TRBV14 and TRBJ1-3, with TRBD1 matching over 9 bases. Losses at the gene ends were 4 bases for V and 4 bases for J; bases not matched to a gene: 5. The germline V gene encodes CDR1 SGHDN and CDR2 FVKESK. The CDR3 extends over 15 amino acids. The CDR3 DNA follows: TGTGCCAGCAGCCGGGACAGGGCCCACGGAAACACCATATATTTT. Translating it yields CASSRDRAHGNTIYF.

The chain links TRBV20-1 to TRBJ1-4, with D possibly TRBD1 on 5 matching bases. This CDR3 has 11 amino acids. The V end lost 2 bases, the J end lost 8 bases, and 6 bases lay between the germline ends. Germline CDR1 reads DFQATT; CDR2 reads SNEGSKA (reference sequence). The CDR3 coding sequence is TGCAGTGCTAGATGGGGGGAAAAACTGTTTTTT. Protein product: CSARWGEKLFF.

The V gene is TRBV6-1, the J gene TRBJ1-6; D uncertain. V lost 7 bases to trimming and J lost 10 bases, with 17 bases between them. This CDR3 contains 14 residues. CDR1 MNHNS and CDR2 SASEGT come from the germline V gene. CDR3 in amino acids: CASIWSSLQSPLHF. CDR3 DNA: TGTGCCAGCATTTGGTCGTCGCTGCAATCACCCCTCCACTTT.

The rearrangement links TRBV10-1 to TRBJ2-5, with 11 bases aligning to TRBD2. V shed 6 bases, J shed 7 bases, and the junction held 4 bases outside the gene matches. CDR1 and CDR2 (germline): WNHNN, SYGVQD (reference sequence). The CDR3 runs to 13 residues. The CDR3 DNA sequence: TGCGCCAGCAGACGCGGGACTAGCGGGACCCAGTACTTC. Translation gives CASRRGTSGTQYF.

CDR3 nucleotide sequence: TGCAGTGCTCACGACAGGAATGAGCAGTTCTTC. This translates into CSAHDRNEQFF. The V call is TRBV20-1, the J call TRBJ2-1; perhaps TRBD1 as D (6 bases). CDR1 is DFQATT and CDR2 is SNEGSKA in the germline V gene (reference sequence). The CDR3 has 11 residues. Trimming removed 5 bases from V and 7 bases from J, with 9 bases in between.

V usage is TRBV18 and J usage is TRBJ2-7; D is perhaps TRBD1 or TRBD2 (5 bases each). This CDR3 comprises 13 residues. CDR1 is KGHSH and CDR2 is LQKENI in the germline V gene. Trimming cost V 2 bases and J 6 bases, with 11 bases left between them. In nucleotides, the CDR3 is TGTGCCAGCTCACCAAATCGGGGCTCCGAGCAGTACGTC. This codes for CASSPNRGSEQYV.

V gene TRBV5-4 combines with J gene TRBJ2-1; TRBD1 might be the D (5 bases). Germline V gene sequence: CDR1 SGHNT, CDR2 YYREEE (reference sequence). There are 12 residues in the CDR3. Trimming shortened V by 4 bases and J by 10 bases, and 12 bases separated the two germline ends. CDR3 protein: CASSIPRAEQFF. Here the CDR3 DNA reads TGTGCCAGCAGCATCCCCAGGGCCGAGCAGTTCTTC. Full variable domain (rest looked up from reference TRBV5-4 and TRBJ2-1): ETGVTQSPTHLIKTRGQQVTLRCSSQSGHNTVSWYQQALGQGPQFIFQYYREEENGRGNFPPRFSGLQFPNYSSELNVNALELDDSALYLCASSIPRAEQFFGPGTRLTVL.

This chain links TRBV19 with TRBJ1-1; 9 bases agree with TRBD1. The CDR3 spans 17 residues. The germline V gene encodes CDR1 LNHDA and CDR2 SQIVND (reference sequence). Trimming removed 0 bases from V and 1 base from J; junction bases left unmatched: 6. The CDR3: CASSIDRWTGANTEAFF. CDR3 in DNA: TGTGCCAGTAGTATAGACCGATGGACAGGGGCGAACACTGAAGCTTTCTTT.